This TCR beta chain originates from a study of blood T cell repertoires in COVID-19. Per the original methods: Amplification of reference gene primers was used by the study to estimate nucleated cell counts. Only in-frame clones appear in the TCRdb table, and some are missing; sequencing was by immunoSEQ multiplex PCR. D and trimming were read from the DNA, whereas the V and J calls and clone size are those reported in that table. Of around 240,000 clones listed, around 90% are singletons. The receptor's source is a human donor in a cohort exposed to, infected with or recovered from COVID-19 (not recorded which). The donor label of this sample is uncertain. Sample: PBMCs or T cells enriched from blood (not recorded which).

CDR3 bases: TGTGCCAGCTCACTAGGACAGGAGCAGTTCTTC. It translates to CASSLGQEQFF. The chain has TRBV18 and TRBJ2-1; a possible D gene is TRBD1 (6 bases). From germline, CDR1 is KGHSH and CDR2 LQKENI. The V end was cut by 4 bases, the J end by 10 bases, with 8 bases between. This CDR3 is 11 amino acids long.